Detailed here is one T cell receptor beta chain. This sample was included in a study of T-cell reconstitution after alpha-beta-depleted transplantation in children. The authors prepared the TCRbeta library with unique molecular identifiers. A single record per CDR3 protein comes from TCRdb applying MiXCR to the PCR reads. The table has a few hundred thousand distinct CDR3 sequences, 10% seen once. Germline V CDR1 and CDR2: DFQATT, SNEGSKA (reference sequence). The CDR3 covers 13 residues. V was pared by 7 bases and J by 1 base, with 2 bases of the junction left unmatched. The sample consisted of PBMCs from the stem cell graft donor, taken from the stem cell graft. The receptor's source is a human donor who donated a stem cell graft to a child with acute lymphoblastic leukemia. V and J are TRBV20-1 and TRBJ2-2; 8 bases align to TRBD1. The CDR3 sequence: CSGDRMNTGELFF. The CDR3 nucleotides are TGCAGTGGGGACAGGATGAACACCGGGGAGCTGTTTTTT.